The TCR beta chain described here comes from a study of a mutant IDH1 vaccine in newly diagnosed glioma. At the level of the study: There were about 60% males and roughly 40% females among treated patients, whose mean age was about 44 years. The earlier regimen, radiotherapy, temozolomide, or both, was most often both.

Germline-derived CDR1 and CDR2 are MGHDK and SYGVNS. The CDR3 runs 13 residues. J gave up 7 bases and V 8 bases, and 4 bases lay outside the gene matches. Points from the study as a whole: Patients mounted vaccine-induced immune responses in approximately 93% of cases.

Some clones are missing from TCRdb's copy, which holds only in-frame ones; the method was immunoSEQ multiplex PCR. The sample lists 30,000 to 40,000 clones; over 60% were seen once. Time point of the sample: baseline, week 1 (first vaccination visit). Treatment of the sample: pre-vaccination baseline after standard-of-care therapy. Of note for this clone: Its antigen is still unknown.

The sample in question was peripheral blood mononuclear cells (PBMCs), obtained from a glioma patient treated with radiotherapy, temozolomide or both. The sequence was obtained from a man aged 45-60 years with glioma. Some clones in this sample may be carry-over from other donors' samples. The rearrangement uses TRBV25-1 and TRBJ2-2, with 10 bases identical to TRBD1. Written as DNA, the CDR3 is TGTGCCAGCGGGACAGGGGTGGGCGGGGAGCTGTTTTTT. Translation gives CASGTGVGGELFF.